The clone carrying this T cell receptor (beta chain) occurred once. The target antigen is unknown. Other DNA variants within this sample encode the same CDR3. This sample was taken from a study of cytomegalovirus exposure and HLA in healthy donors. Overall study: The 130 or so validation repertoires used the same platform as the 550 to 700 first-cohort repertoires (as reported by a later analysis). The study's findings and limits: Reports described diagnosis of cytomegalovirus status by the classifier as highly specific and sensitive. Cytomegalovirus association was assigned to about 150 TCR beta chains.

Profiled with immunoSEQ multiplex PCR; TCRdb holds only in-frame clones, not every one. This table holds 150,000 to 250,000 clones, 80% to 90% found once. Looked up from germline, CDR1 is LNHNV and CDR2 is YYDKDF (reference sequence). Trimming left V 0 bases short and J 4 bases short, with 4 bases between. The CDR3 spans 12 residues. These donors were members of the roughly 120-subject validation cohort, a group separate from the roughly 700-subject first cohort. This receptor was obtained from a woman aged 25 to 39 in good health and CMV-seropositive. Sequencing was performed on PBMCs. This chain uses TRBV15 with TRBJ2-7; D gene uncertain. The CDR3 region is CATSRDRYEQYF. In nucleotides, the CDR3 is TGTGCCACCAGCAGAGATCGGTACGAGCAGTACTTC.